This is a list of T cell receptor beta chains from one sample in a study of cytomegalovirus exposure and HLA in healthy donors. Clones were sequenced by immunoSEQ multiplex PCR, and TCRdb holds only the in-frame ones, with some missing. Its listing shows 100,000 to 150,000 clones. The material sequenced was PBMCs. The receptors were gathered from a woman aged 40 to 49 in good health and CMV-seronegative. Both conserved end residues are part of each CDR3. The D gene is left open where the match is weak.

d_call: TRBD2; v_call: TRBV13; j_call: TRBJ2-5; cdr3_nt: TGTGCCAGCAGCCTTATAACCCTATTGGGGGGGGTACAAGAGACCCAGTACTTC; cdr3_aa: CASSLITLLGGVQETQYF
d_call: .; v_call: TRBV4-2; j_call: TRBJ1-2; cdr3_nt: TGTGCCAGCAGCGTCCGGAGACAGGCCCCCGATGGCTACACCTTC; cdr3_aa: CASSVRRQAPDGYTF
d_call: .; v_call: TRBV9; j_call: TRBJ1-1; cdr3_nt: TGTGCCAGCAGCCCCCGGGGAGGTCAGAACACTGAAGCTTTCTTT; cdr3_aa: CASSPRGGQNTEAFF
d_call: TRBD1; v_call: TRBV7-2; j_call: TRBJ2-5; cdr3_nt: TGTGCCAGCAGACGGGGACAGCAAGAGACCCAGTACTTC; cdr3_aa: CASRRGQQETQYF
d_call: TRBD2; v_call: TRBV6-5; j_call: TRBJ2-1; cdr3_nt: TGTGCCAGCACCCCCAGCGGGGTTTACAATGAGCAGTTCTTC; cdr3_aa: CASTPSGVYNEQFF
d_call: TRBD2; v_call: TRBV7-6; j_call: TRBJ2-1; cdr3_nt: TGTGCCAGCGGGGGGGTTACGTCCTACAATGAGCAGTTCTTC; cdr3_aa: CASGGVTSYNEQFF
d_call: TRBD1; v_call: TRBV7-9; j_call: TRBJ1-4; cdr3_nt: TGTGCCAGCAGCACGAGACAGGGGGGAGGTGAAAAACTGTTTTTT; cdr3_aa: CASSTRQGGGEKLFF
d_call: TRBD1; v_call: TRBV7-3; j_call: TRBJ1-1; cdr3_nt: TGTGCTTCAGCAGGACAGGGTGACACTGAAGCTTTCTTT; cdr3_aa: CASAGQGDTEAFF
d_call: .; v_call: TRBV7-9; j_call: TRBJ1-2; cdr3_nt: TGTGCCAGCAGCTTAGCCGCAAGGGGCGGCTACACCTTC; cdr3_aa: CASSLAARGGYTF
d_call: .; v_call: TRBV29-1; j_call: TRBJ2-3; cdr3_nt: TGCAGCGTTGAGGGGGGACTCACCGTTTACACAGATACGCAGTATTTT; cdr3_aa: CSVEGGLTVYTDTQYF
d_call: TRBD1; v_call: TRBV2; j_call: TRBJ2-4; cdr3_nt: TGTGCCAGCTTCCCCTCCGGGACAGGGCTCCAAAACATTCAGTACTTC; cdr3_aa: CASFPSGTGLQNIQYF
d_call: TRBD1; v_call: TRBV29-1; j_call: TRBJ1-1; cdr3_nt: TGCAGCGTTGTCATGACAGGGATGAACACTGAAGCTTTCTTT; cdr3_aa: CSVVMTGMNTEAFF
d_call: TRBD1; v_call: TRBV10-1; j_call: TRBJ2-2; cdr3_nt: TGCGCCAGCACCAGCAGGGGGAAAAAAGCCGGGGAGCTGTTTTTT; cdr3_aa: CASTSRGKKAGELFF
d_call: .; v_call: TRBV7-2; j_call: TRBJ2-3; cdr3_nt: TGTGCCAGCAGCGCCCACAGGGAACCTAGCACAGATACGCAGTATTTT; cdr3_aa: CASSAHREPSTDTQYF
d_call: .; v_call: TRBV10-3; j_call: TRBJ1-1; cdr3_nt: TGTGCCATTGTCAGGGATCTGAACACTGAAGCTTTCTTT; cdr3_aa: CAIVRDLNTEAFF
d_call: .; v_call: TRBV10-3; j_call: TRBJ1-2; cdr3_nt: TGTGCCATCAGGGGAATGGCGGGGAGTGGCTACACCTTC; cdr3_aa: CAIRGMAGSGYTF